The present T cell receptor beta chain was sequenced within a study of shared clonotypes between healthy human individuals. The CDR3 sequence is 12 residues long. The trim removed 8 bases at V and 4 bases at J, leaving 3 bases unmatched. Germline V gene lookup returns CDR1 LNHDA and CDR2 SQIVND (reference sequence). The data were produced by immunoSEQ multiplex PCR, yet TCRdb's version contains in-frame clones alone and is incomplete. The repertoire consists of approximately 2.1 million clones, with approximately 93% occurring once and the leading ten covering 0.35% to 0.45%. The sequenced sample was naive CD4+ T cells from PBMCs. Subset specified: CD45RA+ positively selected. The receptor comes from a young man in good health. Some clones in this sample may be carry-over from other donors' samples. The J gene is TRBJ1-1, the V gene TRBV19, with 8 bases identical to TRBD1. CDR3 loop: CASAGQGTEAFF. The CDR3 DNA sequence: TGTGCCAGTGCCGGACAGGGCACTGAAGCTTTCTTT. Together with reference TRBV19 and TRBJ1-1, the CDR3 gives the full variable domain: DGGITQSPKYLFRKEGQNVTLSCEQNLNHDAMYWYRQDPGQGLRLIYYSQIVNDFQKGDIAEGYSVSREKKESFPLTVTSAQKNPTAFYLCASAGQGTEAFFGQGTRLTVV.